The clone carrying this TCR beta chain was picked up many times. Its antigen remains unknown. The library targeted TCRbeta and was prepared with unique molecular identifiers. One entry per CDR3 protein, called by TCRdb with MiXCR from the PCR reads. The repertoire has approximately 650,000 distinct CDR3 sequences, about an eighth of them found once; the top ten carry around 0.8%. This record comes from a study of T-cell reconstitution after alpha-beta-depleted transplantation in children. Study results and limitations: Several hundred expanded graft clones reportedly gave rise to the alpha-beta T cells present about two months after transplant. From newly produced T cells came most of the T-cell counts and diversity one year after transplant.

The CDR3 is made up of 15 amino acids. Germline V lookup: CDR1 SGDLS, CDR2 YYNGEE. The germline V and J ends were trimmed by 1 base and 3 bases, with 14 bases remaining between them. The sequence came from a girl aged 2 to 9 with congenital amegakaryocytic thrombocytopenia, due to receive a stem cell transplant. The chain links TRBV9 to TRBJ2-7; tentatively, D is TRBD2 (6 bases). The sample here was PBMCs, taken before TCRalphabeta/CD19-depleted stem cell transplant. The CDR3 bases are TGTGCCAGCAGCGTATCGGGGACTGGATACTACGAGCAGTACTTC. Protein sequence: CASSVSGTGYYEQYF.